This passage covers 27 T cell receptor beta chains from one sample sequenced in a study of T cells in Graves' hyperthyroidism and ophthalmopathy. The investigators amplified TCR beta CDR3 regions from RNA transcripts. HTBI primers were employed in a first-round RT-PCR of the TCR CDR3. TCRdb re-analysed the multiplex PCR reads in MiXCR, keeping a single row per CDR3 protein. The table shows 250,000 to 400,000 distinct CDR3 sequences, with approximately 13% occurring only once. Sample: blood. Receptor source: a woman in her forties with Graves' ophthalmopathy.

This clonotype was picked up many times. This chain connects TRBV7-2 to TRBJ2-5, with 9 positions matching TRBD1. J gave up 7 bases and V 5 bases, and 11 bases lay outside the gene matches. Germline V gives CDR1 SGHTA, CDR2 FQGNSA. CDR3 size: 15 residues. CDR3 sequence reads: CASSPGQGSAGTQYF. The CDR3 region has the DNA TGTGCCAGCAGCCCAGGACAGGGGTCGGCGGGGACCCAGTACTTC.

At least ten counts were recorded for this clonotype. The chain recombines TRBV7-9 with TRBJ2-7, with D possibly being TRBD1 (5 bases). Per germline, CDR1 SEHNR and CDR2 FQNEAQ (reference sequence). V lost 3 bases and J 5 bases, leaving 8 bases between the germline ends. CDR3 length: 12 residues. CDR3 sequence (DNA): TGTGCCAGCAGCTTCTCCAGGGACGAGCAGTACTTC. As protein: CASSFSRDEQYF. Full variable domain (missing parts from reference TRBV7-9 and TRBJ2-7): DTGVSQNPRHKITKRGQNVTFRCDPISEHNRLYWYRQTLGQGPEFLTYFQNEAQLEKSRLLSDRFSAERPKGSFSTLEIQRTEQGDSAMYLCASSFSRDEQYFGPGTRLTVT.

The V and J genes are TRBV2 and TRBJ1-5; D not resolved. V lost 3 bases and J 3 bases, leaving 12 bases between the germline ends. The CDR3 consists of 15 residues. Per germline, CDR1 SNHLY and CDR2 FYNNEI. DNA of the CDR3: TGTGCCAGCAGTGACGGCCAGGCATACAATCAGCCCCAGCATTTT. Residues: CASSDGQAYNQPQHF.

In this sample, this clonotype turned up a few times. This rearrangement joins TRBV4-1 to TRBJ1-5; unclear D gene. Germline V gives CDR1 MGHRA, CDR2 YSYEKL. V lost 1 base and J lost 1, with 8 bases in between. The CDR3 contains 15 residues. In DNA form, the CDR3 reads TGCGCCAGCAGCCAAGTCCAGGCAAGCAATCAGCCCCAGCATTTT. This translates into CASSQVQASNQPQHF.

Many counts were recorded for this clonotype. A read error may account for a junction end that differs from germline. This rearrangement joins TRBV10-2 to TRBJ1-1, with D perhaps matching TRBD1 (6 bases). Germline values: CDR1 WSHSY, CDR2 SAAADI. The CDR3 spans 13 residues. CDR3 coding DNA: TGTGCCAGCAGTGATTTAGGGGGTACTGAAGCTTTCTTT. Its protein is CASSDLGGTEAFF.

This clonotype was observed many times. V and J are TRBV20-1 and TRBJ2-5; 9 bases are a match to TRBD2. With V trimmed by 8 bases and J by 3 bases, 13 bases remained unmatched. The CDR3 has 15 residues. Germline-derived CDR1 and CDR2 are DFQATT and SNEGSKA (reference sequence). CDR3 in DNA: TGCAGTCCCGGCCGGGGCGGGAGGGCCGAAGAGACCCAGTACTTC. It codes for CSPGRGGRAEETQYF.

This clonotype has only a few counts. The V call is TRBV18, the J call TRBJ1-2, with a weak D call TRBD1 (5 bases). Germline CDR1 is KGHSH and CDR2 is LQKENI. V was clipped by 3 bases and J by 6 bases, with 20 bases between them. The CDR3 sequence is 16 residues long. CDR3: CASSPSLGTAPDGYTF. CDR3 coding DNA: TGTGCCAGCTCACCGAGTCTAGGGACCGCTCCGGATGGCTACACCTTC.

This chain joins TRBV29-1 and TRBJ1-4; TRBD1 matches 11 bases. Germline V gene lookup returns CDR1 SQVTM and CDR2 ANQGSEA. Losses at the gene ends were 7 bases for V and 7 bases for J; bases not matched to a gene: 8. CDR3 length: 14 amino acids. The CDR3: CSGQRDRGAEKLFF. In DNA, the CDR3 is TGCAGCGGCCAGAGGGACAGGGGGGCTGAAAAACTGTTTTTT.

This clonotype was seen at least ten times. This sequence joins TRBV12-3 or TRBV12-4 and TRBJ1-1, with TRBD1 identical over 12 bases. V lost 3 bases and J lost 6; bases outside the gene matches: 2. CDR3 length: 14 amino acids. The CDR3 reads CASSLGQGAAEAFF. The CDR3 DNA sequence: TGTGCCAGCAGTTTGGGACAGGGGGCAGCTGAAGCTTTCTTT.

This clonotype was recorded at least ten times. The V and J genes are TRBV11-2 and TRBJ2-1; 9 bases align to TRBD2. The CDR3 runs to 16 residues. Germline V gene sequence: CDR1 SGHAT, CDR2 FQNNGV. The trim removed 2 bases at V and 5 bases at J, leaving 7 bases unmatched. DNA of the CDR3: TGTGCCAGCAGCTTAAACGCGGGAGGGCCACACAATGAGCAGTTCTTC. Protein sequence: CASSLNAGGPHNEQFF.

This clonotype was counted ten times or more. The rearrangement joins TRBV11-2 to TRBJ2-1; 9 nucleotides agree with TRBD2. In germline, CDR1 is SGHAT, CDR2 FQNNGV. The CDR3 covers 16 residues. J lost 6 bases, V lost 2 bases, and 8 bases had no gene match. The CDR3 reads CASSLTASSGVNEQFF. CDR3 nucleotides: TGTGCCAGCAGCTTAACGGCGTCTAGCGGGGTCAATGAGCAGTTCTTC.

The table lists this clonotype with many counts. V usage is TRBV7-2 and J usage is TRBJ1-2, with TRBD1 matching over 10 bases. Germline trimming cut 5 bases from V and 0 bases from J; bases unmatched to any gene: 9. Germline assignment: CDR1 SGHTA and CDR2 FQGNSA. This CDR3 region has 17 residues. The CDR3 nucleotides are TGTGCCAGCAGCATTAGTGGGACAGGGGAAGCTAACTATGGCTACACCTTC. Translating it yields CASSISGTGEANYGYTF.

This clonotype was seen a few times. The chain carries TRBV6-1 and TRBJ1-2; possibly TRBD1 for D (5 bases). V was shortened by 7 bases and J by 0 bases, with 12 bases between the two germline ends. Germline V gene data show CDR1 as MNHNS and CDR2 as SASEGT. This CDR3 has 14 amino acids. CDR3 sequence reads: CASKGPQANYGYTF. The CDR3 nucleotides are TGTGCCAGCAAGGGACCGCAAGCTAACTATGGCTACACCTTC.

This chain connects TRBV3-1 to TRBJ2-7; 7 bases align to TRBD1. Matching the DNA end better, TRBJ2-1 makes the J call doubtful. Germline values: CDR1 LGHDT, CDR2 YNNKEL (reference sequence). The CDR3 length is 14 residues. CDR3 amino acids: CASRRDRASYEQFF. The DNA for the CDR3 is TGTGCCAGCAGAAGAGACAGGGCTTCCTACGAGCAGTTCTTC.

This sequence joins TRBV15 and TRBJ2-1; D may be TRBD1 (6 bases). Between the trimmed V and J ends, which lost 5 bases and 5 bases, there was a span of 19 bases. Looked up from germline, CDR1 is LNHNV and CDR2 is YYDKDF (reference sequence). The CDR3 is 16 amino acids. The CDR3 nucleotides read TGTGCCACCAGCGTATACCGGGACACGTCTAACAATGAGCAGTTCTTC. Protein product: CATSVYRDTSNNEQFF. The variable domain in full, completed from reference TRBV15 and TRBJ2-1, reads DAMVIQNPRYQVTQFGKPVTLSCSQTLNHNVMYWYQQKSSQAPKLLFHYYDKDFNNEADTPDNFQSRRPNTSFCFLDIRSPGLGDTAMYLCATSVYRDTSNNEQFFGPGTRLTVL.

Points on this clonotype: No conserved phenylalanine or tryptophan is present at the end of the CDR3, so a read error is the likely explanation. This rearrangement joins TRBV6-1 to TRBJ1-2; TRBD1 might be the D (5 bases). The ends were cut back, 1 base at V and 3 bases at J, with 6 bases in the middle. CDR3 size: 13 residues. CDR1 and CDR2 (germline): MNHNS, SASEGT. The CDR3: CASSEGGYYGYTL. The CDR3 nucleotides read TGTGCCAGCAGTGAAGGGGGGTACTATGGCTACACCCTC.

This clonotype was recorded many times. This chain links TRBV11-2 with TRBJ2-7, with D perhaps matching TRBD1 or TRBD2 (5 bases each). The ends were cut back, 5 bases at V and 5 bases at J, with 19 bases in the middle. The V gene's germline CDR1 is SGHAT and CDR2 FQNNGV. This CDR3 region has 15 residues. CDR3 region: CASSTPGGQGNEQYF. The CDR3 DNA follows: TGTGCCAGCAGCACACCCGGCGGGCAGGGTAACGAGCAGTACTTC. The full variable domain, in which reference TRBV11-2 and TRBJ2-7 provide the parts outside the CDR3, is EAGVAQSPRYKIIEKRQSVAFWCNPISGHATLYWYQQILGQGPKLLIQFQNNGVVDDSQLPKDRFSAERLKGVDSTLKIQPAKLEDSAVYLCASSTPGGQGNEQYFGPGTRLTVT.

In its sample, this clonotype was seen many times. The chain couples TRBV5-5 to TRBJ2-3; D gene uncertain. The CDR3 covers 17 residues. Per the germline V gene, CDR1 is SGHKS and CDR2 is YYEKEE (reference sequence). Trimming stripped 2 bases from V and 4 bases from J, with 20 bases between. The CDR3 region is CASSFSRFRPDPDTQYF. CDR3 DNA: TGTGCCAGCAGCTTTTCAAGATTCAGACCAGATCCAGATACGCAGTATTTT.

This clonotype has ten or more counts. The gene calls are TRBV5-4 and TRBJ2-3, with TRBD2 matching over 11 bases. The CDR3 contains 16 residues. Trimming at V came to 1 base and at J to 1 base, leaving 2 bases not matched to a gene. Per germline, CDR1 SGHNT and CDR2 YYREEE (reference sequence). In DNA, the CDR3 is TGTGCCAGCAGCTTGCAGACTAGCGGGGGCACAGATACGCAGTATTTT. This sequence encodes CASSLQTSGGTDTQYF. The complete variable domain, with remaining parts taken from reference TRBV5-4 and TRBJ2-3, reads ETGVTQSPTHLIKTRGQQVTLRCSSQSGHNTVSWYQQALGQGPQFIFQYYREEENGRGNFPPRFSGLQFPNYSSELNVNALELDDSALYLCASSLQTSGGTDTQYFGPGTRLTVL.

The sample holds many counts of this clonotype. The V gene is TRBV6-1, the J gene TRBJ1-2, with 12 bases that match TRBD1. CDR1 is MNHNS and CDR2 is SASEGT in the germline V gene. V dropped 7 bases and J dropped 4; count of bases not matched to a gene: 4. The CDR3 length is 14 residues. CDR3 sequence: CASNPGQGAYGYTF. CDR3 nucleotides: TGTGCCAGCAATCCGGGACAGGGGGCCTATGGCTACACCTTC.

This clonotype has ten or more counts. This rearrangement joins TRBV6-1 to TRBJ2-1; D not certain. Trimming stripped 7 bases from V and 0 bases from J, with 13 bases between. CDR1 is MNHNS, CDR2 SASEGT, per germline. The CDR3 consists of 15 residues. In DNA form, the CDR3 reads TGTGCCAGCACCCCCCGGTTGAGCTCCTACAATGAGCAGTTCTTC. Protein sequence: CASTPRLSSYNEQFF.

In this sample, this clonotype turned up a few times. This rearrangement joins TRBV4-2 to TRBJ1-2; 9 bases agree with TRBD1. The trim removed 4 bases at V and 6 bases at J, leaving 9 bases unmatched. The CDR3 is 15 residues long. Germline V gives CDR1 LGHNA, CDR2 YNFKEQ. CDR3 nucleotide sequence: TGTGCCAGCAGCCCGATCGACAGGGGGGTGCATGGCTACACCTTC. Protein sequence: CASSPIDRGVHGYTF.

CDR3 DNA sequence: TGTGCCAGCAGTCACGGACTAGCGGGATCCTTTATGTCGGTCAATGAGCAGTTCTTC. This translates into CASSHGLAGSFMSVNEQFF. V usage is TRBV27 and J usage is TRBJ2-1, with 12 bases identical to TRBD2. V lost 5 bases and J lost 6; bases outside the gene matches: 17. Germline V gives CDR1 MNHEY, CDR2 SMNVEV (reference sequence). CDR3 length: 19 amino acids.

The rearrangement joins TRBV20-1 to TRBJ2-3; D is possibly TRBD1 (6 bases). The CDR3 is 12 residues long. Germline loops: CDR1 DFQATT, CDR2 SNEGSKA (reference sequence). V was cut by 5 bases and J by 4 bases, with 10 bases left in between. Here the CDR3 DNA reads TGCAGTGCTCTCAGGGGAGCAGATACGCAGTATTTT. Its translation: CSALRGADTQYF.

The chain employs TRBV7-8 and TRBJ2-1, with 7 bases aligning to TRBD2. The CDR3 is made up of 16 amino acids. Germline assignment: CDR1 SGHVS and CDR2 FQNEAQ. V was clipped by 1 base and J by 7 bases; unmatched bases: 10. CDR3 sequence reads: CASSLEERLAQNEQFF. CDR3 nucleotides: TGTGCCAGCAGCTTAGAGGAGAGACTAGCACAGAATGAGCAGTTCTTC. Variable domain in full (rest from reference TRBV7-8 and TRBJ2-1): GAGVSQSPRYKVAKRGQDVALRCDPISGHVSLFWYQQALGQGPEFLTYFQNEAQLDKSGLPSDRFFAERPEGSVSTLKIQRTQQEDSAVYLCASSLEERLAQNEQFFGPGTRLTVL.

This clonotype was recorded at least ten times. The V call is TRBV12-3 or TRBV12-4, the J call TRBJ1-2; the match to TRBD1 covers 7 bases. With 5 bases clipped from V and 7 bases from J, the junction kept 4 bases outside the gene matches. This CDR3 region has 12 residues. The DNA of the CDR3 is TGTGCCAGCAGTCCGAACAGGGGTGGCTACACCTTC. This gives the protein CASSPNRGGYTF.

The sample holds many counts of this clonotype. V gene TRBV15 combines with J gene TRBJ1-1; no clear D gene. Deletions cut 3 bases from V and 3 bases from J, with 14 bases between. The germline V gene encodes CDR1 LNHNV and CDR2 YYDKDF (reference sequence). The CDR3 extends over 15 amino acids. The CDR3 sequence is CATSRSTLRDTEAFF. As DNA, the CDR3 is TGTGCCACCAGCAGGTCGACATTGCGGGACACTGAAGCTTTCTTT.